This entry lists 3 T cell receptor beta chains sequenced from one sample in a study of CD8+CD57+ T cells in acquired aplastic anemia. Only patients with CD8+CD57+ cell expansion on flow cytometry were chosen for sequencing. CDR3 and TCR beta VDJ profiling relied on a genomic DNA template. Each CDR3 protein gets one entry after TCRdb re-called the reads with MiXCR. The sample has approximately 80,000 distinct CDR3 sequences; roughly 70% are singletons. The sample was sorted CD4+, CD8+, or CD8+CD57+ T cells (not recorded which) from PBMCs. The receptors shown here come from a human donor with aplastic anemia.

This clonotype was picked up one time. The chain links TRBV4-1 to TRBJ2-1; TRBD2 aligns across 7 bases. After removal of 3 bases from V and 6 bases from J, the junction contained 14 bases not matched to a gene. Germline lookup yields CDR1 MGHRA and CDR2 YSYEKL. The CDR3 has 17 residues. CDR3 amino acids: CASSQDPEGGGGNEQFF. The CDR3 region has the DNA TGCGCCAGCAGCCAGGACCCAGAGGGCGGGGGTGGCAATGAGCAGTTCTTC.

The chain links TRBV2 to TRBJ2-5, with 8 bases matching TRBD1. The CDR3 runs to 15 residues. V dropped 7 bases and J dropped 5; count of bases not matched to a gene: 12. The V gene's germline CDR1 is SNHLY and CDR2 FYNNEI. CDR3 protein: CASTSTSRTGETQYF. The CDR3, as DNA: TGTGCCAGCACATCGACAAGCCGGACAGGGGAGACCCAGTACTTC.

V is TRBV10-1 and J is TRBJ2-7; 7 nucleotides match TRBD2. There are 16 residues in the CDR3. The J segment lost 10 bases and the V segment lost 0 bases, leaving 15 bases of the junction unmatched. Germline CDR1 reads WNHNN; CDR2 reads SYGVQD (reference sequence). The CDR3 loop is CASSESGGSGLQFQYF. In nucleotides, the CDR3 is TGCGCCAGCAGTGAGTCGGGGGGGTCGGGCCTACAGTTTCAGTACTTC.